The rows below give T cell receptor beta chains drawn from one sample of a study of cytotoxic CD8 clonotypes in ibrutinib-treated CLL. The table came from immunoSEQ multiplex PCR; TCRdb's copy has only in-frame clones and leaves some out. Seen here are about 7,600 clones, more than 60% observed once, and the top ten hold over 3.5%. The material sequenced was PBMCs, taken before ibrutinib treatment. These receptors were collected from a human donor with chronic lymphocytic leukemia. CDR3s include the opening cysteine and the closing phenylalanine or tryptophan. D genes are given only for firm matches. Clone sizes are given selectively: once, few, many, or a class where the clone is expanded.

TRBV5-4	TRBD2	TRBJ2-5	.	CASSAGGRGGRETQYF	TGTGCCAGCAGCGCCGGTGGGCGGGGGGGCCGGGAGACCCAGTACTTC
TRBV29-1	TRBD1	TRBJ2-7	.	CSGQGAFSGNSYEQYF	TGCAGCGGTCAGGGGGCCTTTAGCGGAAACTCCTACGAGCAGTACTTC
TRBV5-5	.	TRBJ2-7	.	CASSLEGTLSYEQYF	TGTGCCAGCAGCTTAGAAGGCACATTAAGTTACGAGCAGTACTTC
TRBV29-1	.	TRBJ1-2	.	CSVEGGGGGYTF	TGCAGCGTTGAGGGGGGTGGAGGTGGCTACACCTTC
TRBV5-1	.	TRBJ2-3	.	CASSLDSTDTQYF	TGCGCCAGCAGCTTGGACAGCACAGATACGCAGTATTTT
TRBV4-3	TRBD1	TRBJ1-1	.	CASGRDRVIAFF	TGCGCCAGCGGCCGGGACAGGGTAATCGCTTTCTTT
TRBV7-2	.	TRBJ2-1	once	CASSLSSGPSSYNEQFF	TGTGCCAGCAGCTTAAGTTCTGGGCCGAGCTCCTACAATGAGCAGTTCTTC
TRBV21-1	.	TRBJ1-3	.	CASGTGTGNTIYF	TGTGCCAGTGGGACAGGGACTGGAAACACCATATATTTT
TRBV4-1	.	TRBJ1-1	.	CASSPILRNTEAFF	TGCGCCAGCAGCCCCATCCTCCGGAACACTGAAGCTTTCTTT
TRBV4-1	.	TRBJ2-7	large	CASSQDLDSLYEQYF	TGCGCCAGCAGCCAAGACCTAGACAGCCTCTACGAGCAGTACTTC
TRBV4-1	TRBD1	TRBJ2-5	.	CASSQERGQGALMETQYF	TGCGCCAGCAGCCAAGAGCGGGGACAGGGGGCGCTGATGGAGACCCAGTACTTC
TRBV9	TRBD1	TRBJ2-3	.	CASSETDRGRRTDTQYF	TGTGCCAGCAGCGAAACTGACAGGGGGCGTCGCACAGATACGCAGTATTTT
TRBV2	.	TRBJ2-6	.	CASRRWGAGANVLTF	TGTGCCAGCAGGCGCTGGGGGGCTGGGGCCAACGTCCTGACTTTC
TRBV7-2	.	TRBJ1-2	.	CASSLGTGGGYGYTF	TGTGCCAGCAGCTTAGGAACGGGAGGGGGCTATGGCTACACCTTC
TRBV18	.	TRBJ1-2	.	CASSLGGPSYGYTF	TGTGCCAGCTCTCTCGGGGGGCCTTCCTATGGCTACACCTTC
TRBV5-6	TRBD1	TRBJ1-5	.	CASSRTGYDNQPQHF	TGTGCCAGCAGCCGGACAGGTTACGACAATCAGCCCCAGCATTTT
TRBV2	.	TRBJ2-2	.	CASSGDPTHTGELFF	TGTGCCAGCAGTGGGGACCCTACTCACACCGGGGAGCTGTTTTTT
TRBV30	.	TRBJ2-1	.	CALGLRNNEQFF	TGTGCCTTGGGACTCCGGAACAATGAGCAGTTCTTC
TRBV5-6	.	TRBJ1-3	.	CASRESGRSLGNTIYF	TGTGCCAGCAGAGAATCCGGACGGAGCTTAGGAAACACCATATATTTT
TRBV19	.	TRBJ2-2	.	CASSMWGSGNTGELFF	TGTGCCAGTAGTATGTGGGGGTCAGGAAACACCGGGGAGCTGTTTTTT